This TCR beta chain came from a study of cytomegalovirus exposure and HLA in healthy donors. Study outcomes and limitations: The later analysis indicated that the majority of CMV-associated TCR beta chains appeared HLA-restricted. Listed as cytomegalovirus-associated were 150 or so TCR beta chains. Most of the TCR beta V segments (in an earlier analysis) were productive either about 90% or about 30% of the time. Rare TCR sequences predominated, though certain public TCRs were found in many donors.

V shed 4 bases, J shed 2 bases, and the junction held 8 bases outside the gene matches. The CDR3 contains 16 residues. Germline assignment: CDR1 SGHNT and CDR2 YYREEE (reference sequence). 13 Jbeta primers and 60 Vbeta primers were used for the PCR. Clones were read by immunoSEQ multiplex PCR, and TCRdb kept only the in-frame ones, dropping some. The data contain about 140,000 clones, about four fifths of them seen just once; the ten biggest clones take up over 3%. This clone was found a few times. The antigen is undetermined. The sequence derives from a female donor in good health and CMV-seronegative. V usage is TRBV5-4 and J usage is TRBJ2-2, with 7 positions matching TRBD1. The specimen sequenced was PBMCs. The CDR3 spells CASSPQGISNTGELFF. DNA of the CDR3: TGTGCCAGCAGCCCACAGGGGATTTCTAACACCGGGGAGCTGTTTTTT.